The sequence of this T cell receptor (beta chain) was determined in a study of follicular helper T cells after annual influenza vaccination. The CDR3 contains 16 residues. CDR1 is SNHLY, CDR2 FYNNEI, per germline. Trimming took 3 bases from V and 0 from J, leaving 13 bases between them. Time point here: 2014-2015 season, pre-vaccination. Produced via immunoSEQ multiplex PCR; TCRdb's table is partial and in-frame only. This repertoire shows approximately 30,000 clones, roughly 80% found once; its top ten account for approximately 1.3%. This specimen was CXCR5+ CD38- circulating T follicular helper cells from blood, taken on the day of influenza vaccination. The subset is: circulating Tfh, non-naive CD4+CXCR5+PD-1+ (ICOS+CD38+ or ICOS-CD38-). The receptor comes from an adult who received the influenza vaccine. This chain connects TRBV2 to TRBJ2-3; TRBD2 might be the D (5 bases). As DNA, the CDR3 is TGTGCCAGCAGTGATTTTATTTGGACTAGCACAGATACGCAGTATTTT. This codes for CASSDFIWTSTDTQYF.